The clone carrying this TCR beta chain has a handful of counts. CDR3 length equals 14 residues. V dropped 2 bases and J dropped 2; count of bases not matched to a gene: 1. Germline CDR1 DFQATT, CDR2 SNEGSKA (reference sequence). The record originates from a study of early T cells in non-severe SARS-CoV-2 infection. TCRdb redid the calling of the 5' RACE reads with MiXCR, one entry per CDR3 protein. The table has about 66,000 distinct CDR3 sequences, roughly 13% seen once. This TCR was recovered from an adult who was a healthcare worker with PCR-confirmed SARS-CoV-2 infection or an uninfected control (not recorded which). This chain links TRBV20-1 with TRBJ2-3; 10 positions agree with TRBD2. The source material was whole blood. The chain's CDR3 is CSARTSGNTDTQYF. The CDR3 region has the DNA TGCAGTGCTAGAACTAGCGGGAACACAGATACGCAGTATTTT.